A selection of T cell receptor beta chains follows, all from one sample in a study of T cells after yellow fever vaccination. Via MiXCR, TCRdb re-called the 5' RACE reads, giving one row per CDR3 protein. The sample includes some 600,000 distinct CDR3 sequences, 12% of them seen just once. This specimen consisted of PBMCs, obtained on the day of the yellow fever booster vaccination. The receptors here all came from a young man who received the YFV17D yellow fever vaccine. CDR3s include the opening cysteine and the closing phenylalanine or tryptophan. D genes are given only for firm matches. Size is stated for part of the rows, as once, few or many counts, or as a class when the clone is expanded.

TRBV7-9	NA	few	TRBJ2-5	CASSSGPGSQETQYF	TGTGCCAGCAGCTCGGGACCGGGATCCCAAGAGACCCAGTACTTC
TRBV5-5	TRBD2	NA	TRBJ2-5	CASSHGGGGRGSETQYF	TGTGCCAGCAGCCATGGTGGCGGCGGGAGGGGGTCCGAGACCCAGTACTTC
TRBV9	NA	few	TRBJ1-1	CASSVAGGSEAFF	TGTGCCAGCAGCGTAGCCGGGGGATCTGAAGCTTTCTTT
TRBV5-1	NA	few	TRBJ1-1	CASSFSSPGGLSEAFF	TGCGCCAGCAGCTTTTCGAGTCCAGGTGGGTTGTCTGAAGCTTTCTTT
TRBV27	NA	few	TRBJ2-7	CASRTGDKYYEQYF	TGTGCCAGCAGAACCGGGGACAAATACTACGAGCAGTACTTC
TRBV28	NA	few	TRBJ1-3	CASSLDMSSGNTIYF	TGTGCCAGCAGTTTAGATATGAGCTCTGGAAACACCATATATTTT
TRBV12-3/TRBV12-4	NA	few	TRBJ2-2	CASSLQFSGELFF	TGTGCCAGCAGTTTACAGTTTTCCGGGGAGCTGTTTTTT
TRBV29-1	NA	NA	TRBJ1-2	CSVEEQKLAYGYTF	TGCAGCGTTGAAGAACAGAAGTTGGCCTATGGCTACACCTTC
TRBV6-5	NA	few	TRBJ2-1	CASSYMGEQFF	TGTGCCAGCAGTTATATGGGTGAGCAGTTCTTC
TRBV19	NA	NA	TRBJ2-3	CASSISPRDLDTQYF	TGTGCCAGTAGTATTAGCCCCAGGGATTTGGATACGCAGTATTTT
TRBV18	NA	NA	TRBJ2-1	CASSRGNGSPNEQFF	TGTGCCAGCTCACGGGGGAACGGGAGCCCTAATGAGCAGTTCTTC
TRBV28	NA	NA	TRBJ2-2	CASRWTDNTGELFF	TGTGCCAGCAGATGGACAGATAACACCGGGGAGCTGTTTTTT
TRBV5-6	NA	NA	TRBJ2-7	CASSLVIGQWASYEQYF	TGTGCCAGCAGCTTGGTAATCGGACAGTGGGCCTCCTACGAGCAGTACTTC
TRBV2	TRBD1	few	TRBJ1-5	CASNPQGAGQPQHF	TGTGCCAGCAATCCACAGGGGGCAGGTCAGCCCCAGCATTTT
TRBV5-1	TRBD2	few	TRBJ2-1	CASSLGTGGPGEQFF	TGCGCCAGCAGCTTGGGGACGGGAGGGCCAGGTGAGCAGTTCTTC
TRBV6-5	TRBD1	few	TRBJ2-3	CASSYRHPGQGAYTQYF	TGTGCCAGCAGTTACCGCCACCCGGGACAGGGGGCATATACGCAGTATTTT
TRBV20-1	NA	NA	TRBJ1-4	CSALRTANEKLFF	TGCAGTGCTCTAAGGACAGCTAATGAAAAACTGTTTTTT
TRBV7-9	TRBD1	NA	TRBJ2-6	CASSPETGAGANVLTF	TGTGCCAGCAGTCCCGAGACAGGGGCTGGGGCCAACGTCCTGACTTTC
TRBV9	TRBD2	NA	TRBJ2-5	CASSIRLAGEETQYF	TGTGCCAGCAGCATAAGACTAGCGGGAGAAGAGACCCAGTACTTC
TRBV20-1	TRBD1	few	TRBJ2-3	CSARTGQGRADTQYF	TGCAGTGCTAGAACGGGACAGGGGAGGGCGGATACGCAGTATTTT
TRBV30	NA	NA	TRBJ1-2	CAWTLSLRPRGYTF	TGTGCCTGGACCCTCTCGCTTAGGCCGCGTGGCTACACCTTC
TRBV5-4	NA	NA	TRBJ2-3	CASSKQGYSTDTQYF	TGTGCCAGCAGCAAGCAGGGGTATAGCACAGATACGCAGTATTTT
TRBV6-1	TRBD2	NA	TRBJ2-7	CASSEVLAGGNEQYF	TGTGCCAGCAGTGAGGTATTAGCGGGAGGAAACGAGCAGTACTTC
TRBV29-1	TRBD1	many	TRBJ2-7	CSVGGQGYEQYF	TGCAGCGTTGGAGGACAGGGGTACGAGCAGTACTTC
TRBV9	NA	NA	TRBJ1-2	CASSARGPGLGYTF	TGTGCCAGCAGCGCCCGAGGTCCAGGTTTGGGCTACACCTTC
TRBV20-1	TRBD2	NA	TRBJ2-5	CSQGLAGGGETQYF	TGCAGTCAGGGACTAGCGGGAGGGGGGGAGACCCAGTACTTC
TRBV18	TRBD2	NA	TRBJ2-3	CASSPRTAGVANEQYF	TGTGCCAGCTCACCACGAACAGCGGGAGTGGCGAATGAGCAGTATTTT
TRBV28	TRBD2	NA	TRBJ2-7	CASSPPGSGSYEQYF	TGTGCCAGCAGCCCTCCTGGTAGCGGGTCCTACGAGCAGTACTTC
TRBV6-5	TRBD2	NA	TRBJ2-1	CASSYLGRANEQFF	TGTGCCAGCAGTTACCTCGGGAGGGCCAATGAGCAGTTCTTC
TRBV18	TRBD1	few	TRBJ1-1	CASSGTASNTEAFF	TGTGCCAGCTCCGGGACAGCGTCGAACACTGAAGCTTTCTTT
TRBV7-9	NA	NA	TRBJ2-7	CASSLAEWPPSEQYF	TGTGCCAGCAGCTTAGCGGAATGGCCCCCCTCCGAGCAGTACTTC
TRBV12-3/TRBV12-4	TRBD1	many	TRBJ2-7	CASSSGQGKSGNEQYF	TGTGCCAGCAGTTCCGGACAGGGGAAAAGCGGAAACGAGCAGTACTTC
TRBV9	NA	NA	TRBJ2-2	CASRGRPGSGELFF	TGTGCCAGCAGGGGGAGGCCTGGTTCCGGGGAGCTGTTTTTT
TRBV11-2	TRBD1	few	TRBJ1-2	CASSRWDREGGIYGYTF	TGTGCCAGCAGTCGATGGGACAGGGAAGGTGGGATCTATGGCTACACCTTC
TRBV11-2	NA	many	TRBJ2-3	CASSFNAHTDTQYF	TGTGCCAGCAGCTTTAACGCACACACAGATACGCAGTATTTT
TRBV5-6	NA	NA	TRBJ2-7	CASSWGSSEQYF	TGTGCCAGCAGCTGGGGGAGTTCCGAGCAGTACTTC
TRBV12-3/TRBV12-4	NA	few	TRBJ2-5	CASTRGPMETQYF	TGTGCCAGCACTCGAGGGCCTATGGAGACCCAGTACTTC
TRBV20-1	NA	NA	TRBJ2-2	CSAVRGAFLGELFF	TGCAGTGCAGTCAGGGGGGCTTTCCTCGGGGAGCTGTTTTTT
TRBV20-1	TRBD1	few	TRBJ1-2	CSARDTPGQGVNYGYTF	TGCAGTGCTAGAGACACCCCGGGACAGGGAGTCAACTATGGCTACACCTTC
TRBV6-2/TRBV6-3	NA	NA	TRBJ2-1	CASRAHYNEQFF	TGTGCCAGCCGGGCTCACTACAATGAGCAGTTCTTC
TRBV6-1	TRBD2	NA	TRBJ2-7	CASSEIAGGRIYEQYF	TGTGCCAGCAGTGAAATAGCGGGAGGTCGGATCTACGAGCAGTACTTC
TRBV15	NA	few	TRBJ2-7	CATSGPLGRSFEQYF	TGTGCCACCAGCGGTCCGCTCGGAAGGTCCTTTGAGCAGTACTTC
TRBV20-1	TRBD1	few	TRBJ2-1	CSAFPGGADNEQFF	TGCAGTGCTTTCCCAGGGGGCGCCGACAATGAGCAGTTCTTC
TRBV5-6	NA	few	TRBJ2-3	CASSFVSNTDTQYF	TGTGCCAGCAGCTTTGTGTCGAACACAGATACGCAGTATTTT
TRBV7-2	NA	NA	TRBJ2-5	CASSWEYQETQYF	TGTGCCAGCAGCTGGGAGTACCAAGAGACCCAGTACTTC